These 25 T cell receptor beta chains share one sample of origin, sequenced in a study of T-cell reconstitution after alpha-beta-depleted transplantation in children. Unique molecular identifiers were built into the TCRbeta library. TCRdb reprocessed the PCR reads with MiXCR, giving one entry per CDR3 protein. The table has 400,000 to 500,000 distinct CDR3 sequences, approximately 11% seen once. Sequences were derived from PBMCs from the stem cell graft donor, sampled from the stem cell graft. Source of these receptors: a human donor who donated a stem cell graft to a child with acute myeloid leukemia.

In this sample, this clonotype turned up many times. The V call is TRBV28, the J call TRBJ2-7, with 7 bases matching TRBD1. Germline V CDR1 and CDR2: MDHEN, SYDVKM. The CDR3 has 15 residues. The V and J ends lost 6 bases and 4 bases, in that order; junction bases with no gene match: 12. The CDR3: CASSSNDRAGYEQYV. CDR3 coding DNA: TGTGCCAGCAGCTCGAACGACAGGGCCGGGTACGAGCAGTACGTC.

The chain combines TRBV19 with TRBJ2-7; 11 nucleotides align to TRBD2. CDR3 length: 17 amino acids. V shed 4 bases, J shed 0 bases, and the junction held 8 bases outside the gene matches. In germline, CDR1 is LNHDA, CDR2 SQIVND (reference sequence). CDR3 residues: CASSKGETSGVSYEQYF. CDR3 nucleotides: TGTGCCAGTAGTAAGGGCGAGACTAGCGGGGTCTCCTACGAGCAGTACTTC.

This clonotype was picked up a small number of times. The CDR3 is CASSLVGRGYQPQHF. DNA for the CDR3: TGTGCCAGCAGCTTGGTGGGCAGGGGATATCAGCCCCAGCATTTT. V usage is TRBV5-5 and J usage is TRBJ1-5; weak D call: TRBD1 (6 bases). This CDR3 comprises 15 residues. The germline V gene encodes CDR1 SGHKS and CDR2 YYEKEE (reference sequence). V was pared by 0 bases and J by 5 bases, with 12 bases between.

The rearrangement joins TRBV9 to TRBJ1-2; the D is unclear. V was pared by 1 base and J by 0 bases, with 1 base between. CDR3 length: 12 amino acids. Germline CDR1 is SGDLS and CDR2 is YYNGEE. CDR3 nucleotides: TGTGCCAGCAGCGTAACTAACTATGGCTACACCTTC. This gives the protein CASSVTNYGYTF.

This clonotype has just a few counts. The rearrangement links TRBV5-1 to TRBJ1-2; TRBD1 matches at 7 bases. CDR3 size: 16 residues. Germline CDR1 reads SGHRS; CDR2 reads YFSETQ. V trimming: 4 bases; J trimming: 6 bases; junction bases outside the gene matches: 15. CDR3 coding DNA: TGCGCCAGCAGCCCCCGGACAGGTGGGCGAGAAAATGGCTACACCTTC. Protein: CASSPRTGGRENGYTF.

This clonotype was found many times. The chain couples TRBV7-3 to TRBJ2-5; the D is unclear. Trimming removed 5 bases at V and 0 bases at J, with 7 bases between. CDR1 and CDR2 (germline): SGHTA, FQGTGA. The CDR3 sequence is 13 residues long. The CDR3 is CASSRNNQETQYF. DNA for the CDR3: TGTGCCAGCAGCCGTAATAACCAAGAGACCCAGTACTTC.

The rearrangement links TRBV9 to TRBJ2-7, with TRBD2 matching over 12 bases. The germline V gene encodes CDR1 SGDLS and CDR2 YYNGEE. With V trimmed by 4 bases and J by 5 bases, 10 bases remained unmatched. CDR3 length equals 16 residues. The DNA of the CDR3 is TGTGCCAGCAGCCCGTGGGAACTAGCGGGAGGAGACGAGCAGTACTTC. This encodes CASSPWELAGGDEQYF.

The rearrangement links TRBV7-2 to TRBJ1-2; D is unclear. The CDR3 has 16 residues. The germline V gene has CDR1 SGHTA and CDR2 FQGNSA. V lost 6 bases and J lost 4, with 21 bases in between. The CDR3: CASSTYVVSEAYGYTF. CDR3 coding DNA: TGTGCCAGCAGTACTTACGTGGTGTCGGAAGCCTATGGCTACACCTTC.

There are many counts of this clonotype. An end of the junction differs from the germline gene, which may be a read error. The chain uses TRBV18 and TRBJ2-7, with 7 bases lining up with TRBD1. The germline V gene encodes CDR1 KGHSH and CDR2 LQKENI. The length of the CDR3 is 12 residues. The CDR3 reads CASSPRTGDLHF. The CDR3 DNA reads TGTGCCAGCTCACCCCGAACAGGGGATTTGCACTTC.

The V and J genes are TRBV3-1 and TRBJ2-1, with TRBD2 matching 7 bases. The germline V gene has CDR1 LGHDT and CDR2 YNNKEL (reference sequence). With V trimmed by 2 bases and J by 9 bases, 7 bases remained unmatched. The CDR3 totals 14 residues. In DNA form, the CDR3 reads TGTGCCAGCAGCCAAAGACTAGCACCCGGTGAGCAGTTCTTC. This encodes CASSQRLAPGEQFF.

Here the CDR3 DNA reads TGTGCCAGCAGCACCCGAATGACTGTTAGCACAGATACGCAGTATTTT. Its protein is CASSTRMTVSTDTQYF. The V and J genes are TRBV7-2 and TRBJ2-3, with D hard to call. The length of the CDR3 is 16 residues. Germline V gene lookup returns CDR1 SGHTA and CDR2 FQGNSA. V was shortened by 5 bases and J by 0 bases, with 15 bases between the two germline ends.

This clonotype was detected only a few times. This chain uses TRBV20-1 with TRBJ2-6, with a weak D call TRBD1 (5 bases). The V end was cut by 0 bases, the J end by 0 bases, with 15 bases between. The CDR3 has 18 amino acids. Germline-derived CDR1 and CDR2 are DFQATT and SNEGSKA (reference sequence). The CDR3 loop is CSARDGDSLSSGANVLTF. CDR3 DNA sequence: TGCAGTGCTAGAGATGGAGACAGTCTCTCCTCTGGGGCCAACGTCCTGACTTTC.

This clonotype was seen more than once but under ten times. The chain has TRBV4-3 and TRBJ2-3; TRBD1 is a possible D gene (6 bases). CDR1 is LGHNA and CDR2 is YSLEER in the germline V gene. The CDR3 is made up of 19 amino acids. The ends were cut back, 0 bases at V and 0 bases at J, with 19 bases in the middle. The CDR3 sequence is CASSQDLAPGQGSTDTQYF. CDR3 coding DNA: TGCGCCAGCAGCCAAGATTTGGCCCCGGGGCAGGGGAGCACAGATACGCAGTATTTT.

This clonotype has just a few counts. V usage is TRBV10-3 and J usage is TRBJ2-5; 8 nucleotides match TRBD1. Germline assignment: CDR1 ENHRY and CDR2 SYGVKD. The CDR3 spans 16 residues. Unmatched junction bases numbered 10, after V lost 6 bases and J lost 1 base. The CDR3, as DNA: TGTGCCATCAGCAAAAAGGACAGGGCACTCCAAGAGACCCAGTACTTC. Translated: CAISKKDRALQETQYF.

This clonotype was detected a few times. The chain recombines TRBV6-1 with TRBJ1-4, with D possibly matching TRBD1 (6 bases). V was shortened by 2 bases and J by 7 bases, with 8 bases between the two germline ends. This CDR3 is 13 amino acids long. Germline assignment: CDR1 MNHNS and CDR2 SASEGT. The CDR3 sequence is CASSEYRAEKLFF. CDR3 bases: TGTGCCAGCAGTGAATACAGGGCTGAAAAACTGTTTTTT.

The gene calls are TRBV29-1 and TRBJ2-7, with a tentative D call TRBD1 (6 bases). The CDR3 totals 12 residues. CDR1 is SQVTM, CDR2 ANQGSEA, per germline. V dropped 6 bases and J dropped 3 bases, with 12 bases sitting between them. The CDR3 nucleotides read TGCAGCGTCGAGGACAGTAGCTACGAGCAGTACTTC. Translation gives CSVEDSSYEQYF.

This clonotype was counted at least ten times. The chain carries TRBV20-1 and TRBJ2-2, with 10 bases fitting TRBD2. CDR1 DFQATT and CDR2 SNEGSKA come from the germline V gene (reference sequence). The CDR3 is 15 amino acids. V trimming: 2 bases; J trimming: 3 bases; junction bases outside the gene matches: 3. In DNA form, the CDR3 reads TGCAGTGCTAGACCGGGACTAGCGTACACCGGGGAGCTGTTTTTT. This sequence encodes CSARPGLAYTGELFF.

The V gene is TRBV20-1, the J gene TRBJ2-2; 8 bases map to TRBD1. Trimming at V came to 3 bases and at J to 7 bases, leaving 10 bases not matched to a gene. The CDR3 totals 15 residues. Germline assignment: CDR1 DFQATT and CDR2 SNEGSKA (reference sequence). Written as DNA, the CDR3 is TGCAGTGCTAGTCCTCCAGGGGGCGCGGGCGGGGAGCTGTTTTTT. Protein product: CSASPPGGAGGELFF.

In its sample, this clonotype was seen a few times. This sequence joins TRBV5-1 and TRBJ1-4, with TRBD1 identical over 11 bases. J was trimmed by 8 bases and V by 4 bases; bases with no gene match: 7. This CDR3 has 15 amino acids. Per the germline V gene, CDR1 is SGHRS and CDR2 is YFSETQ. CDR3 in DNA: TGCGCCAGCAGCCCTAGGACAGGGGGCCGAGAAAAACTGTTTTTT. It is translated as CASSPRTGGREKLFF.

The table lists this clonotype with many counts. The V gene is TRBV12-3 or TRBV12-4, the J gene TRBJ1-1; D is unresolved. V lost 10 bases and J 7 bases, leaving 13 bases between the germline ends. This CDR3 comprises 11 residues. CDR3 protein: CATRRLNEAFF. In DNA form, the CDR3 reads TGTGCCACCAGGCGGCTAAATGAAGCTTTCTTT.

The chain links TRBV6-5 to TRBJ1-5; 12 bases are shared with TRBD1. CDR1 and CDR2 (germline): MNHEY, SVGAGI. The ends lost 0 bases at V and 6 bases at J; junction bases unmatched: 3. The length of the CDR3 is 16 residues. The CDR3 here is CASSYSWDRGLQPQHF. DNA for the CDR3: TGTGCCAGCAGTTACTCTTGGGACAGGGGGCTTCAGCCCCAGCATTTT.

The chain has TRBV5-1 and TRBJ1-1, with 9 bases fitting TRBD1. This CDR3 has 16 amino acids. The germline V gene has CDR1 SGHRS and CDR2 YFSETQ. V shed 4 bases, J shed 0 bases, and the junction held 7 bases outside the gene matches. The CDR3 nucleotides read TGCGCCAGCAGCGGGGGACAGGGAAACATGAACACTGAAGCTTTCTTT. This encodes CASSGGQGNMNTEAFF.

The CDR3, as DNA: TGTGCCAGCAGCGTACTAGGGGACAGAGTAACAGATACGCAGTATTTT. It codes for CASSVLGDRVTDTQYF. The chain recombines TRBV9 with TRBJ2-3, with TRBD1 identical over 7 bases. The CDR3 runs 16 residues. J lost 3 bases, V lost 1 base, and 8 bases had no gene match. Germline V gene lookup returns CDR1 SGDLS and CDR2 YYNGEE.

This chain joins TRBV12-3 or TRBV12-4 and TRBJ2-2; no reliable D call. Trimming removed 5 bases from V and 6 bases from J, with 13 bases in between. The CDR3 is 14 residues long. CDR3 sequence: CASSPRVLAGELFF. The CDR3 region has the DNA TGTGCCAGCAGTCCACGGGTGCTAGCCGGGGAGCTGTTTTTT.

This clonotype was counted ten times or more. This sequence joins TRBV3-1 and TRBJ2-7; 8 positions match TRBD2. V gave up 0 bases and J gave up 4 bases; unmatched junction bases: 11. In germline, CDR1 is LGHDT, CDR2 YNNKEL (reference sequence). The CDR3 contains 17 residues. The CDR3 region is CASSQEGLAGNDYEQYF. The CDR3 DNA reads TGTGCCAGCAGCCAAGAAGGGCTAGCGGGTAACGATTACGAGCAGTACTTC.